Following are 5 T cell receptor beta chains from one sample sequenced in a study of control samples from healthy donors and cancer patients. Some clones are missing from TCRdb's copy, which holds only in-frame ones; the method was immunoSEQ multiplex PCR. The sample lists roughly 92,000 clones, around 86% occurring once. Sequencing input: blood. All receptors derive from a woman between 50 and 59 years old in good health.

The V and J genes are TRBV19 and TRBJ1-6, with a weak D call TRBD1 (5 bases). Per the germline V gene, CDR1 is LNHDA and CDR2 is SQIVND (reference sequence). Trimming removed 7 bases at V and 7 bases at J, with 14 bases between. The CDR3 is 14 amino acids. CDR3 residues: CASMAREWNSPLHF. The CDR3 DNA sequence: TGTGCCAGTATGGCCAGGGAATGGAATTCACCCCTCCACTTT.

This clone was recorded once. The rearrangement joins TRBV7-9 to TRBJ1-2; 7 positions match TRBD1. In germline, CDR1 is SEHNR, CDR2 FQNEAQ (reference sequence). V lost 1 base and J lost 4; bases outside the gene matches: 6. There are 15 residues in the CDR3. CDR3 coding DNA: TGTGCCAGCAGCTTAGGACAGGGTGTGTCCTATGGCTACACCTTC. It yields the protein CASSLGQGVSYGYTF.

This clone appeared a single time. The chain combines TRBV11-2 with TRBJ2-5; D may be TRBD1 (5 bases). Germline V gene data show CDR1 as SGHAT and CDR2 as FQNNGV. This CDR3 has 14 residues. V was cut by 5 bases and J by 1 base, with 11 bases left in between. For the CDR3, the DNA is TGTGCCAGCAGCCGCGGACAACTCCAAGAGACCCAGTACTTC. Encoded protein: CASSRGQLQETQYF.

This clone has a handful of counts. The V and J genes are TRBV6-6 and TRBJ1-1; D call uncertain. Germline-derived CDR1 and CDR2 are MNHNY and SVGAGI (reference sequence). The CDR3 is 14 amino acids. Trimming shortened V by 4 bases and J by 1 base, and 10 bases separated the two germline ends. DNA of the CDR3: TGTGCCAGCAGTTTTTCGTTTGCGAACACTGAAGCTTTCTTT. Translation: CASSFSFANTEAFF.

The V call is TRBV3-1 (or the pseudogene TRBV3-2), the J call TRBJ1-5; TRBD1 is a possible D gene (5 bases). The V end lost 4 bases, the J end lost 3 bases, and 10 bases lay between the germline ends. From germline, CDR1 is LGHDT and CDR2 YNNKEL (reference sequence). The CDR3 is 14 residues long. The CDR3 nucleotides read TGTGCCAGCAGCCTCCGGGGACTCAATCAGCCCCAGCATTTT. Translation: CASSLRGLNQPQHF.